What follows describes a single TCR beta chain. The antigen is not known. These data are taken from a study of cytomegalovirus exposure and HLA in healthy donors. Across the whole study: The use of the same platform for the approximately 130 validation repertoires and the 666 first-cohort repertoires was reported by a later analysis. Points from the study as a whole: Researchers catalogued approximately 160 TCR beta chains as cytomegalovirus-associated. In vitro data verified a few CMV-associated chains as specific for CMV antigens.

Here immunoSEQ multiplex PCR was the method, and the copy in TCRdb shows in-frame clones only, minus some. The table shows around 250,000 clones, with roughly 89% occurring only once. The CDR3 consists of 16 residues. V was pared by 2 bases and J by 1 base, with 6 bases of the junction left unmatched. CDR1 and CDR2 (germline): SGHRS, YFSETQ. The sequencing sample was made of PBMCs. The chain couples TRBV5-1 to TRBJ1-1; 9 nucleotides line up with TRBD1. The TCR comes from a woman aged 18 to 35 in good health and CMV-seronegative. The CDR3 DNA follows: TGCGCCAGCAGCTTCCCCTACAGGGGGCGGAACACTGAAGCTTTCTTT. Its protein is CASSFPYRGRNTEAFF. The full variable domain, rest sourced from reference TRBV5-1 and TRBJ1-1, is KAGVTQTPRYLIKTRGQQVTLSCSPISGHRSVSWYQQTPGQGLQFLFEYFSETQRNKGNFPGRFSGRQFSNSRSEMNVSTLELGDSALYLCASSFPYRGRNTEAFFGQGTRLTVV.